The rows below give T cell receptor beta chains drawn from one sample of a study of T cell repertoires in cytomegalovirus infection. TCRdb recomputed calls from the reads with MiXCR, one row per CDR3 protein. The repertoire holds about 130,000 distinct CDR3 sequences, with around 25% as singletons. These TCRs are of unknown antigen specificity. Sequencing used PBMCs, sequenced either directly or after in vitro stimulation (not recorded which). These receptors were obtained from a human donor in good health (CMV status not recorded). Some clones in this sample may be carry-over from other donors' samples. CDR3s include the opening cysteine and the closing phenylalanine or tryptophan. Each record gives: CDR3 DNA, CDR3 protein, V gene, D gene, J gene, clone size. D genes are given only for firm matches. For some rows the clone size is stated as once, few or many, or as a class when expanded; others skip it.

DNA: TGTGCCAGCAGTTTTGGTTCTCTGGGTTCCTCTAACTATGGCTACACCTTC
CDR3: CASSFGSLGSSNYGYTF
V: TRBV28
D: .
J: TRBJ1-2
size: .

DNA: TGTGCCAGTAGTATTACGTCCAGGGCCGACTATGGCTACACCTTC
CDR3: CASSITSRADYGYTF
V: TRBV19
D: .
J: TRBJ1-2
size: few

DNA: TGTGCCAGCAGCTTAGTTCGTGCGGGAGGCCCTCGAGAGACCCAGTACTTC
CDR3: CASSLVRAGGPRETQYF
V: TRBV7-2
D: TRBD2
J: TRBJ2-5
size: many

DNA: TGTGCCGGGGGCCAGGATGAGCAGTTCTTC
CDR3: CAGGQDEQFF
V: TRBV7-4
D: .
J: TRBJ2-1
size: .

DNA: TGTGCCAGCAGTCAGCTTAGGGTAAACTATGGCTACACCTTC
CDR3: CASSQLRVNYGYTF
V: TRBV12-3/TRBV12-4
D: .
J: TRBJ1-2
size: many

DNA: TGCAGCGTTGTAGGAGGTGGGGCGAGTGGCTACACCTTC
CDR3: CSVVGGGASGYTF
V: TRBV29-1
D: .
J: TRBJ1-2
size: .

DNA: TGTGCCGGAGGAGGGGGGTCTGAAGCTTTCTTT
CDR3: CAGGGGSEAFF
V: TRBV28
D: .
J: TRBJ1-1
size: .

DNA: TGTGCCAGCAGCCGGACAGAGAATCAGCCCCAGCATTTT
CDR3: CASSRTENQPQHF
V: TRBV7-9
D: .
J: TRBJ1-5
size: many

DNA: TGCGCCAGCAGTTCCCCCAGGGGAGGCACTGAAGCTTTCTTT
CDR3: CASSSPRGGTEAFF
V: TRBV10-2
D: .
J: TRBJ1-1
size: .

DNA: TGCGCCAGCAGCTTGGTGGGGACTGGGGCCAACGTCCTGACTTTC
CDR3: CASSLVGTGANVLTF
V: TRBV5-1
D: .
J: TRBJ2-6
size: .

DNA: TGTGCCAGCAGTTACCTTTTCAAGACAGGGAACACTGAAGCTTTCTTT
CDR3: CASSYLFKTGNTEAFF
V: TRBV6-2/TRBV6-3
D: .
J: TRBJ1-1
size: .

DNA: TGTGCCAGCAGCTTTGGGGTCCTCGGTCCTGAAGCTTTCTTT
CDR3: CASSFGVLGPEAFF
V: TRBV7-9
D: .
J: TRBJ1-1
size: few

DNA: TGTGCCAGCAGCTGGGACAGCAGCTCCTACAATGAGCAGTTCTTC
CDR3: CASSWDSSSYNEQFF
V: TRBV11-3
D: TRBD1
J: TRBJ2-1
size: .

DNA: TGTGCCAGTAGTAGGACTAGCGGGAGGTCTTACAATGAGCAGTTCTTC
CDR3: CASSRTSGRSYNEQFF
V: TRBV19
D: TRBD2
J: TRBJ2-1
size: .

DNA: TGTGCCAGCAGGCACCGTACAGGGCCTACAGATACGCAGTATTTT
CDR3: CASRHRTGPTDTQYF
V: TRBV6-2/TRBV6-3
D: .
J: TRBJ2-3
size: .

DNA: TGTGCCAGCAGGGGACTTACAGGGGCGGTCGGAGGCTACACCTTC
CDR3: CASRGLTGAVGGYTF
V: TRBV12-3/TRBV12-4
D: TRBD1
J: TRBJ1-2
size: .

DNA: TGTGCCAGTAGTTCAAGAGGGGGCTCCGGGGATACGCAGTATTTT
CDR3: CASSSRGGSGDTQYF
V: TRBV19
D: TRBD1
J: TRBJ2-3
size: .

DNA: TGTGCCAGTAGTATGGGACAGGGGGGGAATGAGCAGTTCTTC
CDR3: CASSMGQGGNEQFF
V: TRBV19
D: TRBD1
J: TRBJ2-1
size: .

DNA: TGTGCCAGCAGTTCTCCCTGGTCCGACTACACCTTC
CDR3: CASSSPWSDYTF
V: TRBV28
D: .
J: TRBJ1-2
size: few

DNA: TGTGCCAGCAAGCTTAACAGGGGTTCCGGTACGCAGTATTTT
CDR3: CASKLNRGSGTQYF
V: TRBV7-2
D: TRBD1
J: TRBJ2-3
size: many

DNA: TGTGCCAGCAGGTCGGGGTTCCAGCGGCAGGCGGGGAGCACAGATACGCAGTATTTT
CDR3: CASRSGFQRQAGSTDTQYF
V: TRBV5-4
D: .
J: TRBJ2-3
size: .

DNA: TGTGCCAGCAGAAGGGTCTCTGGGGCCAACGTCCTGACTTTC
CDR3: CASRRVSGANVLTF
V: TRBV28
D: .
J: TRBJ2-6
size: many

DNA: TGTGCCAGCAGTTTGGGGCAGGGTAGCTACGAGCAGTACTTC
CDR3: CASSLGQGSYEQYF
V: TRBV12-3/TRBV12-4
D: .
J: TRBJ2-7
size: many

DNA: TGTGCCACCGGGGGGGCGAGCAATCAGCCCCAGCATTTT
CDR3: CATGGASNQPQHF
V: TRBV6-5
D: .
J: TRBJ1-5
size: few

DNA: TGTGCCAGCAGCTTTTTCTCCAGCTCTGGAAACACCATATATTTT
CDR3: CASSFFSSSGNTIYF
V: TRBV7-2
D: .
J: TRBJ1-3
size: many

DNA: TGTGCCAGCAACGGGGGGCCCTCGGAGCAGTACTTC
CDR3: CASNGGPSEQYF
V: TRBV28
D: .
J: TRBJ2-7
size: .

DNA: TGTGCCAGCACCCCGGCGGGCAGCCCTCGCTACGAGCAGTACTTC
CDR3: CASTPAGSPRYEQYF
V: TRBV6-5
D: .
J: TRBJ2-7
size: .

DNA: TGTGCCAGCAGCGCGAACACGGGCTATGGCTACACCTTC
CDR3: CASSANTGYGYTF
V: TRBV7-2
D: .
J: TRBJ1-2
size: .

DNA: TGTGCCAGCAGTGAGAGGAGACAGGGCCTCTACAATGAGCAGTTCTTC
CDR3: CASSERRQGLYNEQFF
V: TRBV6-6
D: TRBD1
J: TRBJ2-1
size: few

DNA: TGTGCCAGCAGCAGCGACGTATTCTACGAGCAGTACTTC
CDR3: CASSSDVFYEQYF
V: TRBV6-5
D: .
J: TRBJ2-7
size: .

DNA: TGTGCCAGCAGTTACAGGTGGACAGAGAACACCGGGGAGCTGTTTTTT
CDR3: CASSYRWTENTGELFF
V: TRBV6-2/TRBV6-3
D: .
J: TRBJ2-2
size: .

DNA: TGTGCCAGCAGCTCCCAGAAGGGGGTTTGGTCCTACAATGAGCAGTTCTTC
CDR3: CASSSQKGVWSYNEQFF
V: TRBV7-2
D: .
J: TRBJ2-1
size: many